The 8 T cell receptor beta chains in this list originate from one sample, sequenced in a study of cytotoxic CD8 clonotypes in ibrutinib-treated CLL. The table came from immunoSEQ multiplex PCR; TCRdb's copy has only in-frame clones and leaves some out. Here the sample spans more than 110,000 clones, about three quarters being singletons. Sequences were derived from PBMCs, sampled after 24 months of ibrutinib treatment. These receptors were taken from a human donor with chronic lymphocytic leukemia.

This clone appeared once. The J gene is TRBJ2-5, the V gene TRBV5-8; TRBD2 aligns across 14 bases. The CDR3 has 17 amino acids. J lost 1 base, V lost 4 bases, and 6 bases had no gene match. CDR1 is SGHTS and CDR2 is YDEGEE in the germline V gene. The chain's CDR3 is CASSPGTSGGPQETQYF. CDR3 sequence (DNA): TGTGCCAGCAGCCCGGGGACTAGCGGGGGCCCCCAAGAGACCCAGTACTTC.

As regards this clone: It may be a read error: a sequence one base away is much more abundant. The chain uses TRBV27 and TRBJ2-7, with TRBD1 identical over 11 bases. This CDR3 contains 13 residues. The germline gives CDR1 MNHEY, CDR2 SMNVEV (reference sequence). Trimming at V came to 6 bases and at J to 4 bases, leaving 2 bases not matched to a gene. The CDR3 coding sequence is TGTGCCAGCAGCCGGGACAGGGGGTACGAGCAGTACTTC. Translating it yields CASSRDRGYEQYF.

The chain's CDR3 is CASSSRTGSAGNTIYF. The CDR3 bases are TGTGCCAGCAGTTCCCGGACAGGGTCGGCGGGAAACACCATATATTTT. This rearrangement joins TRBV27 to TRBJ1-3; 8 bases agree with TRBD1. CDR3 length: 16 amino acids. The V gene's germline CDR1 is MNHEY and CDR2 SMNVEV (reference sequence). V was pared by 4 bases and J by 4 bases, with 9 bases of the junction left unmatched.

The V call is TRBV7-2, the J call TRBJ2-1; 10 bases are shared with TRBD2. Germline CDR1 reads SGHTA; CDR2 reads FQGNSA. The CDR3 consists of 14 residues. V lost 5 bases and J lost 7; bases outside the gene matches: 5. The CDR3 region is CASSPGLAWNEQFF. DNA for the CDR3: TGTGCCAGCAGCCCGGGACTAGCGTGGAATGAGCAGTTCTTC.

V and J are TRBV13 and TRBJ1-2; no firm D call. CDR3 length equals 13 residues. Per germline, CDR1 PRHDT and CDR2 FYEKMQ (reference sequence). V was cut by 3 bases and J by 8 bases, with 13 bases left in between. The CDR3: CASSLWPTHGYTF. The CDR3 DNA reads TGTGCCAGCAGCTTGTGGCCCACGCACGGCTACACCTTC.

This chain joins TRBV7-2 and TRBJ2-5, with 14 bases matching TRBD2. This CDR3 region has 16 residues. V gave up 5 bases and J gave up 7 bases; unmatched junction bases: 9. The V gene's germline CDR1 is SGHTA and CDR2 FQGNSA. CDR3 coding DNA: TGTGCCAGCAGCCCCCGGGGACTAGCGGGAGCCGGGACCCAGTACTTC. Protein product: CASSPRGLAGAGTQYF.

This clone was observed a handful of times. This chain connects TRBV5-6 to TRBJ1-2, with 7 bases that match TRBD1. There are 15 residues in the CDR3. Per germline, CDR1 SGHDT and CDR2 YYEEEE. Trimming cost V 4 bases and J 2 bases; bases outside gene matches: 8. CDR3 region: CASSPDLQGNYGYTF. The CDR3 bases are TGTGCCAGCAGCCCCGATCTACAGGGGAACTATGGCTACACCTTC.

CDR3 bases: TGCGCCAGCAGCCCCCGGGGTTTAGCTTCTGGGGAGCTGTTTTTT. This gives the protein CASSPRGLASGELFF. V gene TRBV5-1 combines with J gene TRBJ2-2, with D possibly TRBD2 on 5 matching bases. From germline, CDR1 is SGHRS and CDR2 YFSETQ. V was pared by 4 bases and J by 8 bases, with 18 bases between. The CDR3 length is 15 residues.